This TCR beta chain stems from a study of blood T cell repertoires in COVID-19. J lost 6 bases, V lost 7 bases, and 12 bases had no gene match. This CDR3 has 16 residues. Per the germline V gene, CDR1 is ENHRY and CDR2 is SYGVKD. Using immunoSEQ multiplex PCR, the repertoire was profiled, and TCRdb retains in-frame clones only, with some absent. The sample records over 90,000 clones, about 90% being singletons. The rearrangement links TRBV10-3 to TRBJ2-1; TRBD1 agrees at 10 bases. This clonotype was obtained from a human donor in a cohort sampled during active COVID-19. The sequenced sample was peripheral blood. CDR3 loop: CAITDRGGTGVNEQFF. Written as DNA, the CDR3 is TGTGCCATCACCGACCGTGGAGGGACAGGGGTCAATGAGCAGTTCTTC.